One sample yielded the 22 T cell receptor beta chains listed below, sequenced in a study of cytomegalovirus exposure and HLA in healthy donors. Use of 60 Vbeta and 13 Jbeta primers characterized the PCR. Measured with immunoSEQ multiplex PCR; TCRdb has only the in-frame clones, and not every one. Among roughly 92,000 clones listed, approximately 80% were seen once. The sequencing sample was made of PBMCs. These receptors came from a woman aged 50 to 60 in good health and CMV-seropositive.

This sequence joins TRBV18 and TRBJ1-3; TRBD1 is a possible D gene (6 bases). Trimming cost V 3 bases and J 0 bases, with 15 bases left between them. Germline CDR1 is KGHSH and CDR2 is LQKENI. The CDR3 runs 17 residues. In DNA, the CDR3 is TGTGCCAGCTCACCCCTCGCGACAGGCTTCTCTGGAAACACCATATATTTT. Translation gives CASSPLATGFSGNTIYF.

This chain uses TRBV6-1 with TRBJ1-2; 12 nucleotides align to TRBD1. This CDR3 region has 18 residues. Germline-derived CDR1 and CDR2 are MNHNS and SASEGT. V trimming: 1 base; J trimming: 4 bases; junction bases outside the gene matches: 10. CDR3 amino acids: CASSEVRGTGGAGYGYTF. In DNA form, the CDR3 reads TGTGCCAGCAGTGAAGTACGGGGGACAGGGGGCGCTGGCTATGGCTACACCTTC.

The rearrangement joins TRBV4-1 to TRBJ1-6, with no clear D. The CDR3 contains 16 residues. CDR1 MGHRA and CDR2 YSYEKL come from the germline V gene. V dropped 4 bases and J dropped 7 bases, with 17 bases sitting between them. The CDR3 sequence: CASSPIGRDLNSPLHF. DNA of the CDR3: TGCGCCAGCAGCCCTATTGGACGGGATTTGAATTCACCCCTCCACTTT.

The rearrangement links TRBV6-5 to TRBJ2-7; the match to TRBD2 covers 11 bases. The CDR3 extends over 14 amino acids. Germline V lookup: CDR1 MNHEY, CDR2 SVGAGI. J gave up 2 bases and V 6 bases, and 3 bases lay outside the gene matches. In DNA, the CDR3 is TGTGCCAGCAGCCCTAGCGGGGGGACCTACGAGCAGTACGTC. It translates to CASSPSGGTYEQYV.

There are a few counts of this clone. The V gene is TRBV30, the J gene TRBJ1-5; D ambiguous. CDR3 size: 14 residues. Trimming took 1 base from V and 5 from J, leaving 12 bases between them. The germline V gene encodes CDR1 GTSNPN and CDR2 SVGIG (reference sequence). CDR3 sequence: CAWSATSVDQPQHF. As DNA, the CDR3 is TGTGCCTGGAGTGCTACTTCGGTGGATCAGCCCCAGCATTTT.

The V call is TRBV21-1, the J call TRBJ2-7; TRBD2 is the table's D call and was not checked against the DNA. TRBV21-1 is labeled a pseudogene. This CDR3 has 14 amino acids. The CDR3: CASSKDAMDYEQYV. The CDR3 DNA reads TGTGCCAGCAGCAAAGATGCGATGGACTACGAGCAGTACGTC.

Of note for this clone: Other DNA sequences in this sample translate to the same CDR3. The V and J genes are TRBV14 and TRBJ1-2, with a weak D call TRBD1 (5 bases). Trimming left V 0 bases short and J 0 bases short, with 11 bases between. This CDR3 has 16 residues. CDR1 and CDR2 (germline): SGHDN, FVKESK. The CDR3, as DNA: TGTGCCAGCAGCCAAGAAAGACAGCGCCCTAACTATGGCTACACCTTC. Translation gives CASSQERQRPNYGYTF.

The chain uses TRBV7-8 and TRBJ1-2, with a tentative D call TRBD1 (5 bases). CDR3 size: 14 residues. In germline, CDR1 is SGHVS, CDR2 FQNEAQ. V dropped 5 bases and J dropped 5 bases, with 15 bases sitting between them. The CDR3 DNA is TGTGCCAGCAGCCCCTTTCGACAGCCGTATGGCTACACCTTC. This sequence encodes CASSPFRQPYGYTF.

The V call is TRBV7-2, the J call TRBJ2-7; 7 bases are a match to TRBD2. Germline CDR1 and CDR2: SGHTA and FQGNSA. This CDR3 has 16 residues. Unmatched junction bases numbered 11, after V lost 0 bases and J lost 6 bases. CDR3 protein: CASSLASGLVNGEQYV. The DNA for the CDR3 is TGTGCCAGCAGCTTAGCGAGCGGACTAGTTAATGGCGAGCAGTACGTC.

This chain joins TRBV4-2 and TRBJ2-1; 9 nucleotides match TRBD2. V shed 6 bases, J shed 0 bases, and the junction held 12 bases outside the gene matches. The CDR3 totals 18 residues. Germline lookup yields CDR1 LGHNA and CDR2 YNFKEQ. The CDR3 nucleotides are TGTGCCAGCAGTTTAGGGCTAGCGGGATTCGGCTCCTACAATGAGCAGTTCTTC. It translates to CASSLGLAGFGSYNEQFF.

This sequence joins TRBV5-1 and TRBJ1-3; D is perhaps TRBD1 (5 bases). With 0 bases removed from V and 2 bases from J, the gap between germline ends came to 12 bases. This CDR3 spans 16 amino acids. The germline gives CDR1 SGHRS, CDR2 YFSETQ. CDR3 nucleotide sequence: TGCGCCAGCAGCTTGGTGGGGGGGACCACTGGAAACACCATATATTTT. It codes for CASSLVGGTTGNTIYF. Filled out from reference TRBV5-1 and TRBJ1-3, the complete variable domain reads KAGVTQTPRYLIKTRGQQVTLSCSPISGHRSVSWYQQTPGQGLQFLFEYFSETQRNKGNFPGRFSGRQFSNSRSEMNVSTLELGDSALYLCASSLVGGTTGNTIYFGEGSWLTVV.

V gene TRBV6-6 combines with J gene TRBJ1-2; 9 bases map to TRBD1. J was trimmed by 3 bases and V by 1 base; bases with no gene match: 6. CDR3 length: 16 amino acids. CDR1 is MNHNY, CDR2 SVGAGI, per germline (reference sequence). The CDR3 here is CASSYFRRQGDYGYTF. DNA of the CDR3: TGTGCCAGCAGTTACTTCCGTAGACAGGGGGACTATGGCTACACCTTC.

The rearrangement links TRBV18 to TRBJ1-5; 8 bases match TRBD1. The CDR3 has 15 amino acids. CDR1 is KGHSH, CDR2 LQKENI, per germline. Losses at the gene ends were 5 bases for V and 2 bases for J; bases not matched to a gene: 5. As DNA, the CDR3 is TGTGCCAGCTCAGTTGGACAGGGAGGCAATCAGCCCCAGCATTTT. Translation gives CASSVGQGGNQPQHF.

V and J are TRBV6-5 and TRBJ1-1; a possible D gene is TRBD1 (6 bases). The germline V gene encodes CDR1 MNHEY and CDR2 SVGAGI. There are 14 residues in the CDR3. The V end was cut by 6 bases, the J end by 8 bases, with 19 bases between. CDR3 bases: TGTGCCAGCAGCCCCGCGGGGGGCGCCGAAGAAGCTTTCTTT. This codes for CASSPAGGAEEAFF.

The genes are TRBV11-2 and TRBJ1-2, with TRBD1 matching 8 bases. The V and J ends lost 7 bases and 8 bases, in that order; junction bases with no gene match: 6. CDR3 size: 12 residues. Germline values: CDR1 SGHAT, CDR2 FQNNGV. In nucleotides, the CDR3 is TGTGCCAGCACCGCGACAGGGGAAGGCTACACCTTC. Encoded protein: CASTATGEGYTF.

The genes are TRBV15 and TRBJ1-1; D might be TRBD1 (5 bases). The CDR3 is 13 residues long. Germline CDR1 and CDR2: LNHNV and YYDKDF (reference sequence). Trimming pared 8 bases from V and 3 bases from J, leaving 13 bases between. DNA of the CDR3: TGTGCCACCGGACATCTAGGAGACACTGAAGCTTTCTTT. Its protein product is CATGHLGDTEAFF. Based on the CDR3 plus reference TRBV15 and TRBJ1-1, the full variable domain is DAMVIQNPRYQVTQFGKPVTLSCSQTLNHNVMYWYQQKSSQAPKLLFHYYDKDFNNEADTPDNFQSRRPNTSFCFLDIRSPGLGDTAMYLCATGHLGDTEAFFGQGTRLTVV.

This clone was recorded a few times. The CDR3 loop is CASSEGQGADGYTF. DNA for the CDR3: TGTGCCAGCAGTGAAGGGCAGGGGGCCGATGGCTACACCTTC. The gene calls are TRBV6-1 and TRBJ1-2, with 8 bases aligning to TRBD1. V shed 1 base, J shed 6 bases, and the junction held 4 bases outside the gene matches. In germline, CDR1 is MNHNS, CDR2 SASEGT. The CDR3 has 14 amino acids.

This clone was found once. This sequence joins TRBV30 and TRBJ2-5, with TRBD1 matching over 9 bases. The CDR3 sequence is 15 residues long. Germline V gene lookup returns CDR1 GTSNPN and CDR2 SVGIG (reference sequence). Unmatched junction bases numbered 9, after V lost 5 bases and J lost 2 bases. CDR3 nucleotide sequence: TGTGCCTGGGTCCGGACAGGGGAGGGGCAAGAGACCCAGTACTTC. As protein: CAWVRTGEGQETQYF.

This clone was detected once. The rearrangement joins TRBV9 to TRBJ2-7, with 8 bases that match TRBD1. The CDR3 is 17 amino acids. Germline CDR1 and CDR2: SGDLS and YYNGEE. The V and J ends lost 6 bases and 1 base, in that order; junction bases with no gene match: 15. CDR3 coding DNA: TGTGCCAGCATCCTTAGGTTCGGGGACAGGTCGTCCTACGAGCAGTACGTC. Its protein product is CASILRFGDRSSYEQYV.

The rearrangement links TRBV10-3 to TRBJ2-7, with 14 bases matching TRBD2. The CDR3 totals 15 residues. Germline lookup yields CDR1 ENHRY and CDR2 SYGVKD. V gave up 5 bases and J gave up 3 bases; unmatched junction bases: 3. The CDR3 nucleotides are TGTGCCATCAGTCCGGGACTAGCGGGAGTCTACGAGCAGTACGTC. Its protein is CAISPGLAGVYEQYV.

CDR3 amino acids: CASSFGQGKGYEQYV. As DNA, the CDR3 is TGTGCCAGCAGCTTCGGACAGGGTAAAGGCTACGAGCAGTACGTC. The chain uses TRBV11-3 and TRBJ2-7; 8 bases match TRBD1. V shed 3 bases and J 3 bases; nucleotides not matched to a gene: 7. The CDR3 is 15 residues long. Germline V gives CDR1 SGHNT, CDR2 YENEEA.

This chain links TRBV11-2 with TRBJ1-2; D is perhaps TRBD1 (5 bases). V lost 5 bases, J lost 11 bases, and 15 bases lay in between. The CDR3 contains 12 residues. The germline gives CDR1 SGHAT, CDR2 FQNNGV. CDR3 protein: CASSILGGVYTF. CDR3 DNA: TGTGCCAGCAGCATCCTTGGGGGGGTGTACACCTTC.